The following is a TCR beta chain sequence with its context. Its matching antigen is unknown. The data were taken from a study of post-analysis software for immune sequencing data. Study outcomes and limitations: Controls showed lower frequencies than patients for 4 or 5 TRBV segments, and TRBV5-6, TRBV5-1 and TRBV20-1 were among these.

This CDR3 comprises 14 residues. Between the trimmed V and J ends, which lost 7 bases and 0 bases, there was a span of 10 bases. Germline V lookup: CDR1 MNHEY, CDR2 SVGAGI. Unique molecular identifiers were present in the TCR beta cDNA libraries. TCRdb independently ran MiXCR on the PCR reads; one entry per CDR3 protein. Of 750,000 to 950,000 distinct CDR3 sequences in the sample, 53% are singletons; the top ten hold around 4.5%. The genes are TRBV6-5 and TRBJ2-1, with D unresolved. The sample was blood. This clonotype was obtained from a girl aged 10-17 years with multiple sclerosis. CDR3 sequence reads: CASTWASSYNEQFF. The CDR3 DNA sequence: TGTGCCAGCACATGGGCAAGCTCCTACAATGAGCAGTTCTTC.